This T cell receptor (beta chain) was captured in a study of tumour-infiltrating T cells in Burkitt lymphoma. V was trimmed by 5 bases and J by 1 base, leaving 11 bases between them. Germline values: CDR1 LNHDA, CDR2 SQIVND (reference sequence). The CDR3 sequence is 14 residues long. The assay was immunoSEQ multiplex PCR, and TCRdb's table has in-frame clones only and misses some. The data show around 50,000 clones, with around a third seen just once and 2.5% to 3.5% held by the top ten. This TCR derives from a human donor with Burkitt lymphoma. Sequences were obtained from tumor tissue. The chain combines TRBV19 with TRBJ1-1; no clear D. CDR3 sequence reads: CASSPVNRNTEAFF. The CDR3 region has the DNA TGTGCCAGTAGTCCAGTTAACAGGAACACTGAAGCTTTCTTT. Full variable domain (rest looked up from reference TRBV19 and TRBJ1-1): DGGITQSPKYLFRKEGQNVTLSCEQNLNHDAMYWYRQDPGQGLRLIYYSQIVNDFQKGDIAEGYSVSREKKESFPLTVTSAQKNPTAFYLCASSPVNRNTEAFFGQGTRLTVV.